This TCR beta chain was captured by sequencing in a study of blood T cell repertoires in COVID-19. Overall study context: Both acute and convalescent COVID-19 samples were obtained from the United States, Italy and Spain. Sources were T cells, B-cell-depleted T cells, or PBMCs; the material itself was cDNA or gDNA.

In the original analysis: Cell counts per sample came from amplifying reference gene primers. Profiled with immunoSEQ multiplex PCR; TCRdb holds only in-frame clones, not every one. That table furnishes V, J and clone size, whereas the DNA furnished D and trimming. Found here are approximately 220,000 clones, just over 85% of them singletons; the top ten hold nearly 4.5%. Trimming removed 5 bases at V and 7 bases at J, with 12 bases between. The V gene's germline CDR1 is MNHEY and CDR2 SVGAGI. The length of the CDR3 is 13 residues. The V and J genes are TRBV6-5 and TRBJ1-5; D not certain. What was sequenced was peripheral blood. The clonotype comes from a man aged 45 to 65 with acute or convalescent COVID-19. The CDR3 reads CASSHDSNQPQHF. The CDR3 coding sequence is TGTGCCAGCAGTCACGATTCTAACCAGCCCCAGCATTTT.